These 10 T cell receptor beta chains were all obtained from the same sample, sequenced in a study of blood T cell repertoires in COVID-19. Assay: immunoSEQ multiplex PCR; the TCRdb copy retains only in-frame clones and omits some. Counted here are 100,000 to 120,000 clones, 85% occurring once; the ten biggest clones make up about 13%. Sequencing was performed on peripheral blood. These receptors were taken from a human donor in a cohort sampled during active COVID-19.

The chain recombines TRBV19 with TRBJ1-5; D gene unclear. The CDR3 contains 15 residues. Germline V gives CDR1 LNHDA, CDR2 SQIVND (reference sequence). Trimming shortened V by 6 bases and J by 5 bases, and 17 bases separated the two germline ends. CDR3 loop: CASRPITGLDQPQHF. The CDR3 bases are TGTGCCAGTAGACCCATCACCGGGTTAGATCAGCCCCAGCATTTT.

The V gene is TRBV30, the J gene TRBJ2-4; D call uncertain. Germline CDR1 is GTSNPN and CDR2 is SVGIG (reference sequence). With 2 bases removed from V and 7 bases from J, the gap between germline ends came to 12 bases. This CDR3 spans 13 amino acids. The CDR3 bases are TGTGCCTGGAGTCCGCGCGGAAGGAACATTCAGTACTTC. The encoded protein is CAWSPRGRNIQYF.

The chain joins TRBV5-1 to TRBJ2-7; 7 bases fit TRBD2. Germline assignment: CDR1 SGHRS and CDR2 YFSETQ. This CDR3 region has 13 residues. Trimming cost V 5 bases and J 5 bases; bases outside gene matches: 7. The CDR3 nucleotides read TGCGCCAGCAGGGGGGGGTCTAGCAACGAGCAGTACTTC. It encodes CASRGGSSNEQYF.

The gene calls are TRBV4-3 and TRBJ2-3, with 9 bases that match TRBD1. The V and J ends lost 4 bases and 0 bases, in that order; junction bases with no gene match: 11. CDR3 size: 18 residues. CDR1 and CDR2 from the germline V gene are LGHNA and YSLEER. For the CDR3, the DNA is TGCGCCAGCAGCCGGGACAGGGTTCCCACCTTTAGCACAGATACGCAGTATTTT. Its protein product is CASSRDRVPTFSTDTQYF.

The chain is built from TRBV5-1 and TRBJ2-5; possible D gene TRBD2, 5 bases. CDR3 length: 16 amino acids. Germline V gene sequence: CDR1 SGHRS, CDR2 YFSETQ. V lost 0 bases, J lost 5 bases, and 17 bases lay in between. CDR3 in amino acids: CASSLATRGLTETQYF. The DNA of the CDR3 is TGCGCCAGCAGCTTGGCGACCCGGGGTCTCACTGAGACCCAGTACTTC.

The chain carries TRBV10-2 and TRBJ2-7; the D is unclear. The CDR3 spans 16 residues. Trimming shortened V by 3 bases and J by 0 bases, and 15 bases separated the two germline ends. Germline V lookup: CDR1 WSHSY, CDR2 SAAADI. The CDR3 region is CASSELVQASSYEQYF. The CDR3 region has the DNA TGCGCCAGCAGTGAACTGGTGCAGGCCAGCTCCTACGAGCAGTACTTC.

The chain carries TRBV6-5 and TRBJ1-5; TRBD1 is a possible D gene (6 bases). The CDR3 runs 13 residues. V shed 11 bases and J shed 5 bases, with 16 bases lying between them. Germline V gene lookup returns CDR1 MNHEY and CDR2 SVGAGI. This CDR3 reads CAYFQGPDQPQHF. The CDR3 nucleotides read TGTGCCTATTTTCAGGGGCCGGATCAGCCCCAGCATTTT.

The V gene is TRBV4-1, the J gene TRBJ1-3, with D possibly TRBD1 on 5 matching bases. Trimming took 0 bases from V and 0 from J, leaving 9 bases between them. This CDR3 has 16 amino acids. The V gene's germline CDR1 is MGHRA and CDR2 YSYEKL. The chain's CDR3 is CASSQDGGGSGNTIYF. CDR3 DNA sequence: TGCGCCAGCAGCCAAGATGGGGGGGGCTCTGGAAACACCATATATTTT.

This chain connects TRBV3-1 (or the pseudogene TRBV3-2) to TRBJ2-3, with TRBD2 matching over 8 bases. This CDR3 has 15 amino acids. The germline CDR1 and CDR2 sequences are LGHDT and YNNKEL (reference sequence). The J segment lost 4 bases and the V segment lost 4 bases, leaving 7 bases of the junction unmatched. The CDR3, as DNA: TGTGCCAGCAGCCGCGGGGGGAGAGAGGCAGATACGCAGTATTTT. Protein product: CASSRGGREADTQYF.

This chain uses TRBV5-5 with TRBJ2-3, with D perhaps matching TRBD1 (6 bases). V was pared by 4 bases and J by 2 bases, with 14 bases between. Germline-derived CDR1 and CDR2 are SGHKS and YYEKEE (reference sequence). CDR3 length: 15 amino acids. The CDR3 loop is CASSLVRTVTDTQYF. CDR3 coding DNA: TGTGCCAGCAGCCTGGTACGGACAGTCACAGATACGCAGTATTTT.